The 32 T cell receptor beta chains below come from one sample, sequenced in a study of T cell changes during pregnancy in multiple sclerosis. Assay used: immunoSEQ multiplex PCR; TCRdb lists only in-frame clones, some missing. The sample lists about 72,000 clones, around nine tenths occurring once. Sequencing used peripheral blood, obtained in the first trimester of pregnancy. The receptors stem from a female donor in good health, enrolled as a control in a pregnancy study.

V usage is TRBV5-1 and J usage is TRBJ1-5; D unclear. CDR3 length: 14 amino acids. CDR1 and CDR2 (germline): SGHRS, YFSETQ. With 4 bases removed from V and 3 bases from J, the gap between germline ends came to 11 bases. CDR3 in DNA: TGCGCCAGCAGCGCGGATGGTTACAATCAGCCCCAGCATTTT. It yields the protein CASSADGYNQPQHF.

For this clone: This sequence may be a read error, since a much larger clone differs from it by one base. V gene TRBV6-1 combines with J gene TRBJ2-1; possibly TRBD1 for D (6 bases). The CDR3 is 13 residues long. The V end was cut by 2 bases, the J end by 4 bases, with 6 bases between. CDR1 is MNHNS, CDR2 SASEGT, per germline. CDR3 in DNA: TGTGCCAGCAGTGAAACAGGGTACAATGAGCAGTTCTTC. Its translation: CASSETGYNEQFF.

This clone has a single count. The chain joins TRBV27 to TRBJ2-1, with TRBD1 identical over 9 bases. J lost 4 bases, V lost 2 bases, and 0 bases had no gene match. CDR1 and CDR2 from the germline V gene are MNHEY and SMNVEV (reference sequence). The CDR3 consists of 14 residues. Written as DNA, the CDR3 is TGTGCCAGCAGTTTAGGGACAGGGTACAATGAGCAGTTCTTC. It encodes CASSLGTGYNEQFF.

This clone appeared a single time. The rearrangement links TRBV10-3 to TRBJ1-3; no reliable D call. This CDR3 comprises 13 residues. V was cut by 11 bases and J by 0 bases, with 11 bases left in between. The germline gives CDR1 ENHRY, CDR2 SYGVKD. The CDR3 sequence is CAGQDDSGNTIYF. The CDR3 region has the DNA TGTGCCGGCCAAGATGACTCTGGAAACACCATATATTTT.

The rearrangement joins TRBV7-2 to TRBJ2-3, with 13 bases identical to TRBD2. The CDR3 length is 16 residues. The ends lost 3 bases at V and 4 bases at J; junction bases unmatched: 4. Germline CDR1 reads SGHTA; CDR2 reads FQGNSA. CDR3: CASSLGLAGTSDTQYF. CDR3 bases: TGTGCCAGCAGCTTGGGACTAGCGGGAACTTCAGATACGCAGTATTTT.

The V gene is TRBV28, the J gene TRBJ2-5, with a weak D call TRBD1 (5 bases). CDR1 MDHEN and CDR2 SYDVKM come from the germline V gene. This CDR3 region has 11 residues. Trimming shortened V by 10 bases and J by 5 bases, and 11 bases separated the two germline ends. This CDR3 is CATSPGETQYF. CDR3 DNA: TGTGCCACCTCTCCAGGGGAGACCCAGTACTTC.

This chain joins TRBV5-4 and TRBJ2-7; the match to TRBD2 covers 8 bases. V gave up 0 bases and J gave up 6 bases; unmatched junction bases: 8. The germline gives CDR1 SGHNT, CDR2 YYREEE (reference sequence). The CDR3 runs to 15 residues. In DNA, the CDR3 is TGTGCCAGCAGCTTGGGGGGACTAGGACGGGTCGAGCAGTACTTC. Its protein product is CASSLGGLGRVEQYF.

The chain has TRBV28 and TRBJ2-1; 15 bases fit TRBD2. Germline-derived CDR1 and CDR2 are MDHEN and SYDVKM. V gave up 4 bases and J gave up 7 bases; unmatched junction bases: 8. The CDR3 runs to 17 residues. CDR3 residues: CASSSIPGTSGRNEQFF. In DNA form, the CDR3 reads TGTGCCAGCAGTTCAATACCCGGGACTAGCGGGAGGAATGAGCAGTTCTTC.

The chain links TRBV4-1 to TRBJ2-1, with D possibly TRBD2 on 6 matching bases. Deletions cut 1 base from V and 8 bases from J, with 18 bases between. The CDR3 loop spans 16 amino acids. Germline V gene lookup returns CDR1 MGHRA and CDR2 YSYEKL. The CDR3, as DNA: TGCGCCAGCAGCCAAGGAGGAGCGGGTGGAGCCGATGAGCAGTTCTTC. It translates to CASSQGGAGGADEQFF.

J is TRBJ2-3 and V is TRBV4-1; weak D call: TRBD2 (6 bases). Germline CDR1 and CDR2: MGHRA and YSYEKL. This CDR3 spans 15 amino acids. Trimming pared 1 base from V and 1 base from J, leaving 9 bases between. The CDR3: CASSQGGERTDTQYF. CDR3 DNA: TGCGCCAGCAGCCAAGGGGGGGAACGCACAGATACGCAGTATTTT.

The gene calls are TRBV19 and TRBJ2-6, with D perhaps matching TRBD1 (6 bases). Germline V gene lookup returns CDR1 LNHDA and CDR2 SQIVND (reference sequence). This CDR3 is 17 amino acids long. V shed 5 bases and J shed 0 bases, with 14 bases lying between them. The CDR3 bases are TGTGCCAGTAGTTCACAATCAGGGGACTCTGGGGCCAACGTCCTGACTTTC. It codes for CASSSQSGDSGANVLTF.

This clone was observed a few times. The chain has TRBV29-1 and TRBJ1-1; D possibly corresponds to TRBD1 (5 bases). The CDR3 consists of 9 residues. Trimming left V 3 bases short and J 14 bases short, with 10 bases between. Germline V gene sequence: CDR1 SQVTM, CDR2 ANQGSEA. CDR3: CSVDQGIFF. CDR3 DNA sequence: TGCAGCGTTGATCAGGGTATCTTCTTT.

The chain recombines TRBV2 with TRBJ2-5; 11 bases are shared with TRBD2. The CDR3 spans 15 residues. V shed 8 bases, J shed 5 bases, and the junction held 10 bases outside the gene matches. From germline, CDR1 is SNHLY and CDR2 FYNNEI. CDR3 DNA: TGTGCCAGCGGATCCGGGACTAGCGGCCGGGAGACCCAGTACTTC. Amino acids: CASGSGTSGRETQYF.

V and J are TRBV28 and TRBJ2-7, with 8 bases identical to TRBD1. Germline V gives CDR1 MDHEN, CDR2 SYDVKM. CDR3 length: 15 residues. The J segment lost 5 bases and the V segment lost 5 bases, leaving 11 bases of the junction unmatched. The CDR3 coding sequence is TGTGCCAGCAGTAATAGGGACAGGTCTTTCAACGAGCAGTACTTC. Translation: CASSNRDRSFNEQYF. Complete variable domain (other parts from reference TRBV28 and TRBJ2-7): DVKVTQSSRYLVKRTGEKVFLECVQDMDHENMFWYRQDPGLGLRLIYFSYDVKMKEKGDIPEGYSVSREKKERFSLILESASTNQTSMYLCASSNRDRSFNEQYFGPGTRLTVT.

The V and J genes are TRBV7-8 and TRBJ2-3; D ambiguous. The CDR3 runs to 12 residues. Trimming cost V 5 bases and J 0 bases, with 3 bases left between them. Germline V gene lookup returns CDR1 SGHVS and CDR2 FQNEAQ. The CDR3 region has the DNA TGTGCCAGCAGCCTTAGCACAGATACGCAGTATTTT. It translates to CASSLSTDTQYF.

V is TRBV6-4 and J is TRBJ2-2, with 7 bases lining up with TRBD2. CDR3 length: 15 amino acids. V was clipped by 0 bases and J by 6 bases; unmatched bases: 4. Germline lookup yields CDR1 MRHNA and CDR2 SNTAGT. The CDR3 sequence: CASSDSGGRAGELFF. For the CDR3, the DNA is TGTGCCAGCAGTGACTCGGGGGGGAGGGCCGGGGAGCTGTTTTTT.

This clone was observed a few times. V is TRBV9 and J is TRBJ2-1, with D possibly TRBD1 on 5 matching bases. The germline CDR1 and CDR2 sequences are SGDLS and YYNGEE. The CDR3 consists of 12 residues. Trimming stripped 1 base from V and 7 bases from J, with 6 bases between. CDR3 in amino acids: CASSVRQNEQFF. For the CDR3, the DNA is TGTGCCAGCAGCGTAAGACAGAATGAGCAGTTCTTC. The variable domain in full, with the rest retrieved from reference TRBV9 and TRBJ2-1, is DSGVTQTPKHLITATGQRVTLRCSPRSGDLSVYWYQQSLDQGLQFLIQYYNGEERAKGNILERFSAQQFPDLHSELNLSSLELGDSALYFCASSVRQNEQFFGPGTRLTVL.

The J gene is TRBJ2-7, the V gene TRBV28, with 10 bases that match TRBD1. In germline, CDR1 is MDHEN, CDR2 SYDVKM. This CDR3 has 15 amino acids. J was trimmed by 3 bases and V by 6 bases; bases with no gene match: 8. The CDR3 sequence: CASRETGTGVYEQYF. DNA for the CDR3: TGTGCCAGCAGGGAAACCGGGACAGGGGTCTACGAGCAGTACTTC.

The J gene is TRBJ1-5, the V gene TRBV28; 7 nucleotides align to TRBD1. This CDR3 spans 13 amino acids. The junction had 7 bases not matched to a gene; V was cut back by 6 bases and J by 8 bases. Germline V gene sequence: CDR1 MDHEN, CDR2 SYDVKM. As DNA, the CDR3 is TGTGCCAGCAGGCCACAGGGGCTGGAGCCCCAGCATTTT. It translates to CASRPQGLEPQHF.

The chain links TRBV5-1 to TRBJ2-1, with 8 bases aligning to TRBD2. V lost 3 bases, J lost 5 bases, and 10 bases stayed unmatched. The CDR3 has 16 residues. Germline V CDR1 and CDR2: SGHRS, YFSETQ. In DNA, the CDR3 is TGCGCCAGCAGCTCCGCAAGCGGGAGTGTCAACAATGAGCAGTTCTTC. It translates to CASSSASGSVNNEQFF.

This chain connects TRBV18 to TRBJ2-7, with 8 bases fitting TRBD2. After removal of 3 bases from V and 6 bases from J, the junction contained 7 bases not matched to a gene. CDR1 is KGHSH and CDR2 is LQKENI in the germline V gene. The length of the CDR3 is 14 residues. The CDR3 spells CASSPASGSSEQYF. CDR3 DNA sequence: TGTGCCAGCTCACCGGCGAGCGGGAGCTCCGAGCAGTACTTC.

The chain joins TRBV5-1 to TRBJ2-7, with 7 bases matching TRBD1. Germline assignment: CDR1 SGHRS and CDR2 YFSETQ. Germline trimming cut 5 bases from V and 6 bases from J; bases unmatched to any gene: 8. The CDR3 spans 13 residues. This CDR3 is CASSSTGSLEQYF. CDR3 DNA: TGCGCCAGCAGTTCGACAGGGAGCCTCGAGCAGTACTTC.

The chain combines TRBV5-1 with TRBJ2-2; 8 bases are shared with TRBD1. CDR3 length: 20 residues. Germline CDR1 SGHRS, CDR2 YFSETQ. The J segment lost 1 base and the V segment lost 4 bases, leaving 18 bases of the junction unmatched. DNA of the CDR3: TGCGCCAGCAGCCCGGTTACCTCAGGGGGCGCGAGGTTGAACACCGGGGAGCTGTTTTTT. Protein product: CASSPVTSGGARLNTGELFF.

The V gene is TRBV19, the J gene TRBJ2-4, with D maybe TRBD2 (6 bases). The CDR3 loop spans 17 amino acids. Trimming took off 1 base at V and 0 bases at J, with 13 bases between the two ends. Germline CDR1 LNHDA, CDR2 SQIVND (reference sequence). CDR3 in DNA: TGTGCCAGTAGTATAGGCCAGGGAGGCTTAGCCAAAAACATTCAGTACTTC. This sequence encodes CASSIGQGGLAKNIQYF. The complete variable domain, with remaining parts taken from reference TRBV19 and TRBJ2-4, reads DGGITQSPKYLFRKEGQNVTLSCEQNLNHDAMYWYRQDPGQGLRLIYYSQIVNDFQKGDIAEGYSVSREKKESFPLTVTSAQKNPTAFYLCASSIGQGGLAKNIQYFGAGTRLSVL.

In its sample, this clone was seen a few times. The chain employs TRBV2 and TRBJ1-5; D remains unclear. Between the trimmed V and J ends, which lost 3 bases and 4 bases, there was a span of 4 bases. The CDR3 extends over 12 amino acids. Germline loops: CDR1 SNHLY, CDR2 FYNNEI. In nucleotides, the CDR3 is TGTGCCAGCAGTGAGCGGAATCAGCCCCAGCATTTT. This codes for CASSERNQPQHF.

As regards this clone: Its ends do not fully match the called genes, so a read error is possible. V is TRBV27 and J is TRBJ2-7; TRBD1 matches at 10 bases. CDR3 length equals 15 residues. The germline CDR1 and CDR2 sequences are MNHEY and SMNVEV (reference sequence). The CDR3 DNA reads TGTGCCAGTAGTTTCTTTGGGGACAGGGGCTACGAGCAGTACTTC. Translated, it gives CASSFFGDRGYEQYF.

The genes are TRBV18 and TRBJ2-7, with D possibly TRBD1 on 6 matching bases. Trimming removed 6 bases from V and 4 bases from J, with 10 bases in between. The CDR3 has 12 residues. The germline V gene has CDR1 KGHSH and CDR2 LQKENI. This CDR3 reads CASSDSFYEQYF. The DNA for the CDR3 is TGTGCCAGCTCGGACAGTTTTTACGAGCAGTACTTC.

The CDR3 sequence: CATSTRRDRVGQPQHF. DNA for the CDR3: TGTGCCACCAGCACCCGACGGGACAGGGTAGGTCAGCCCCAGCATTTT. The chain joins TRBV15 to TRBJ1-5, with 9 nucleotides matching TRBD1. Trimming removed 4 bases from V and 6 bases from J; junction bases left unmatched: 10. Germline-derived CDR1 and CDR2 are LNHNV and YYDKDF (reference sequence). CDR3 length equals 16 residues. Looking up the rest from reference TRBV15 and TRBJ1-5 gives the full variable domain: DAMVIQNPRYQVTQFGKPVTLSCSQTLNHNVMYWYQQKSSQAPKLLFHYYDKDFNNEADTPDNFQSRRPNTSFCFLDIRSPGLGDTAMYLCATSTRRDRVGQPQHFGDGTRLSIL.

This clone was found once. The chain employs TRBV7-9 and TRBJ2-7; 11 nucleotides match TRBD1. Germline V lookup: CDR1 SEHNR, CDR2 FQNEAQ (reference sequence). The CDR3 runs to 14 residues. The V segment lost 5 bases and the J segment 5 bases; nucleotides outside the gene matches: 5. The CDR3 loop reads CASSRDRGKDEQYF. As DNA, the CDR3 is TGTGCCAGCAGCCGGGACAGGGGGAAGGACGAGCAGTACTTC.

The chain couples TRBV2 to TRBJ1-3; D is perhaps TRBD1 (5 bases). The V gene's germline CDR1 is SNHLY and CDR2 FYNNEI. V shed 6 bases and J shed 0 bases, with 9 bases lying between them. This CDR3 has 14 amino acids. CDR3 sequence (DNA): TGTGCCAGCAGACAGGACCCCTCTGGAAACACCATATATTTT. It translates to CASRQDPSGNTIYF.

CDR3 protein: CASSLVQGASHEQYF. Here the CDR3 DNA reads TGTGCCAGCAGCTTAGTACAGGGAGCTAGCCACGAGCAGTACTTC. V is TRBV7-8 and J is TRBJ2-7; D possibly corresponds to TRBD1 (6 bases). Trimming pared 1 base from V and 5 bases from J, leaving 15 bases between. This CDR3 comprises 15 residues. CDR1 and CDR2 from the germline V gene are SGHVS and FQNEAQ.

The chain couples TRBV19 to TRBJ2-2; the match to TRBD2 covers 13 bases. The CDR3 totals 18 residues. Looked up from germline, CDR1 is LNHDA and CDR2 is SQIVND (reference sequence). Unmatched junction bases numbered 7, after V lost 6 bases and J lost 0 bases. The CDR3 sequence: CASSHPLAGGPNTGELFF. The CDR3 DNA is TGTGCCAGTAGCCATCCACTAGCGGGAGGGCCGAACACCGGGGAGCTGTTTTTT.